This T cell receptor (beta chain) appears in the sequencing data of a study of T cells in Graves' hyperthyroidism and ophthalmopathy (dated by TCRdb to the late 2010s). Context from the whole study: To identify distinguishing TCR V-J signatures, a discovery cohort of 90 to 100 patients was used, comprising some 45 with Graves' ophthalmopathy and around 57 with stable Graves' hyperthyroidism. Whether ophthalmopathy could be predicted prospectively was tested in an independent validation cohort made up of 18 to 20 hyperthyroidism patients plus 17 patients who later progressed to ophthalmopathy. The roughly 91 discovery patients were randomly divided into training and test sets at a 7:3 ratio. Thyroid tissue and blood T-cell repertoires from six Graves' hyperthyroidism patients were also compared in the study. Once sampling was done, hyperthyroidism patients were given methimazole at a starting dose of 30 mg daily, whereas ophthalmopathy patients were given high-dose intravenous methylprednisolone. According to the paper, TCR Vbeta CDR3 sequencing was carried out on some 140 peripheral blood samples, which came from 40 to 45 ophthalmopathy, some 73 hyperthyroidism and some 17 progressor patients.

The TCR beta CDR3 regions were amplified from the RNA transcripts. The first round of RT-PCR for the TCR CDR3 was performed with the HTBI primer set and the Qiagen OneStep RT-PCR kit. The libraries were constructed in a second round of multiplex PCR and then size-selected and purified. Paired-end sequencing of the libraries was performed with 100 bp reads on an Illumina HiSeq2000. Turning to the authors' computational methods: SOAPnuke was used to process the raw data, throwing out any read that contained adapters or uncalled bases, had a mean Phred below 15, or lacked an exact constant-primer or identifier match. COPE v1.2.5 was used to merge the high-quality paired reads, and each unique nucleotide sequence was defined as a clonotype. MiTCR v1.1 was used to align the clonotypes against IMGT TRBV, TRBD and TRBJ reference segments. The analysis included only V-J combinations with a frequency above 0.0001, which together covered 99% to 99.2% of the repertoires. The TCS score was defined as the ratio of F50 (clonal expansion) to E x V (chaos), calculated using BLOSUM62-based TCRdist between CDR3 peptides within each V-J. Welch's t-statistics and random forest reduced approximately 520 V-J features to about 12, which were used in a naive Bayes classifier (R e1071). Thyroid-blood repertoire similarity was quantified with the Morisita-Horn index. TCRdb handled the public reads itself, with Q25 trimming in fastp and clone calling in MiXCR, and kept productive beta chains. All rows with the same CDR3 protein become a single entry with the most common DNA and genes. The V and J calls follow TCRdb's processing rather than the paper's. This sample has 610,000 or so distinct CDR3 sequences in its table, and approximately 44% of those were observed once. The ten largest clonotypes hold around 7.7% of the sample.

Reading the germline V gene (reference sequence) gives CDR1 LNHDA and CDR2 SQIVND. V is cut back by 4 bases and J by 9 bases, with 2 bases in the junction unmatched. The CDR3 numbers 13 residues from cysteine through phenylalanine. Of all the DNA, just the CDR3 is kept, 39 bases in frame from base 1. Stable Graves' hyperthyroidism was defined as the absence of progression to ophthalmopathy over 18 months of follow-up. Hyperthyroidism patients were newly diagnosed, had a disease duration of under 2 months, and were aged 18 to 65 years. Patients with uncontrolled infections, other autoimmune diseases, pregnancy or lactation were excluded. Diagnoses were based on clinical symptoms, serum thyroxine and TRAb, thyroid ultrasound and orbital computed tomography. Total RNA was extracted with Trizol reagent, and quality was checked on an Agilent 2100 Bioanalyzer. To note about this clonotype: Its binding antigen is unknown. Per-base quality was not reported, and no clone a single base away is much larger than it.

Results and caveats for the whole study, not just this receptor: In validation, progression to ophthalmopathy was predicted by the model with roughly 69% sensitivity and 72.22% specificity, a median of roughly 6.4 months before onset. Blood samples also contained most of the expanded thyroid clonotypes (frequency above 0.001), which suggests that blood repertoires may reflect thyroid immune responses. Sample size was not statistically predetermined, and blinding of investigators to group allocation was not performed. In cross-validation, a model built on a 13 V-J signature told ophthalmopathy apart from stable hyperthyroidism with 85% to 90% sensitivity and roughly 83% specificity, and in testing the same model reached 80%/75%.

This receptor was obtained from a young woman with Graves' hyperthyroidism. The rearranged segments are TRBV19 and TRBJ2-1; the junction holds 11 bases that match TRBD2. Sequenced input: peripheral blood or thyroid tissue (not recorded which). The CDR3 reads CASSRLAGPEQFF. The DNA sequence is given as TGTGCCAGTAGTAGACTAGCGGGACCTGAGCAGTTCTTC.